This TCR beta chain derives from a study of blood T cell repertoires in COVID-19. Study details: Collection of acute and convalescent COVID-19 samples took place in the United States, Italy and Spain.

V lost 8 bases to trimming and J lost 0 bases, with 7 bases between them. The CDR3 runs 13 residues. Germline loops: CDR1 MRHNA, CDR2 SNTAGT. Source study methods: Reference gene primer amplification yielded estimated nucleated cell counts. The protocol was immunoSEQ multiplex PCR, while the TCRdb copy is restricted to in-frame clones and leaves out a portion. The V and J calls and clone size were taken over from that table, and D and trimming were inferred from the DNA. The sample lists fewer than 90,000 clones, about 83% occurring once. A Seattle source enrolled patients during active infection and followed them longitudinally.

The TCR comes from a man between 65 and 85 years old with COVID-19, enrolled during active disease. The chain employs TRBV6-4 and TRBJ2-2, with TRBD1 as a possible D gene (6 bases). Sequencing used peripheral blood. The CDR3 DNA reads TGTGCCAGCGGGACAACGAACACCGGGGAGCTGTTTTTT. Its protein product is CASGTTNTGELFF.